These 10 T cell receptor beta chains share one sample of origin, sequenced in a study of cytomegalovirus exposure and HLA in healthy donors. PCR amplification relied on 60 Vbeta primers (plus 13 Jbeta primers). TCRdb keeps only in-frame clones here, not all; method: immunoSEQ multiplex PCR. The sample gives around 210,000 clones, about 85% of which show up once; 0.2% to 0.25% is in the top ten. The sequencing sample was made of PBMCs. These receptors were collected from a girl aged 2 to 10 in good health and CMV-seronegative.

The CDR3 region has the DNA TGCGCCAGCAGCTTGCGGGGGGCCACAGATACGCAGTATTTT. Translating it yields CASSLRGATDTQYF. The V gene is TRBV5-1, the J gene TRBJ2-3; tentatively, D is TRBD2 (7 bases). Trimming removed 1 base from V and 2 bases from J, with 8 bases in between. The CDR3 is made up of 14 amino acids. CDR1 is SGHRS and CDR2 is YFSETQ in the germline V gene.

The genes are TRBV18 and TRBJ2-5; 7 nucleotides align to TRBD1. Germline loops: CDR1 KGHSH, CDR2 LQKENI. Trimming at V came to 2 bases and at J to 2 bases, leaving 2 bases not matched to a gene. The CDR3 is 14 residues long. Written as DNA, the CDR3 is TGTGCCAGCTCACCAAGGACAGGACAAGAGACCCAGTACTTC. It translates to CASSPRTGQETQYF.

The chain combines TRBV19 with TRBJ2-3; a weak D match, TRBD2 (6 bases). V was shortened by 4 bases and J by 6 bases, with 17 bases between the two germline ends. Germline V gene sequence: CDR1 LNHDA, CDR2 SQIVND (reference sequence). The CDR3 runs 15 residues. Here the CDR3 DNA reads TGTGCCAGTAGTACCGGGACTCCGGTTGTGGATACGCAGTATTTT. It is translated as CASSTGTPVVDTQYF.

This clone occurred a few times. The chain carries TRBV30 and TRBJ1-2; TRBD1 agrees at 7 bases. Germline V gene lookup returns CDR1 GTSNPN and CDR2 SVGIG (reference sequence). The CDR3 contains 14 residues. The ends lost 3 bases at V and 2 bases at J; junction bases unmatched: 6. CDR3 sequence reads: CAWRYRGDNYGYTF. The CDR3 bases are TGTGCCTGGAGATACAGGGGAGACAACTATGGCTACACCTTC.

The chain couples TRBV19 to TRBJ1-1, with D hard to call. Germline CDR1 is LNHDA and CDR2 is SQIVND (reference sequence). The CDR3 runs 13 residues. The V end lost 3 bases, the J end lost 3 bases, and 8 bases lay between the germline ends. For the CDR3, the DNA is TGTGCCAGTAGTATGGCGGTTTACACTGAAGCTTTCTTT. As protein: CASSMAVYTEAFF. Full variable domain (rest looked up from reference TRBV19 and TRBJ1-1): DGGITQSPKYLFRKEGQNVTLSCEQNLNHDAMYWYRQDPGQGLRLIYYSQIVNDFQKGDIAEGYSVSREKKESFPLTVTSAQKNPTAFYLCASSMAVYTEAFFGQGTRLTVV.

This clone was seen more than once but under ten times. The chain couples TRBV18 to TRBJ2-3; 9 bases agree with TRBD2. Germline V gene data show CDR1 as KGHSH and CDR2 as LQKENI. This CDR3 region has 15 residues. The V and J ends lost 3 bases and 2 bases, in that order; junction bases with no gene match: 3. The CDR3 here is CASSPGLAYTDTQYF. The CDR3 DNA reads TGTGCCAGCTCACCCGGACTAGCGTACACAGATACGCAGTATTTT.

There are a few counts of this clone. V usage is TRBV4-1 and J usage is TRBJ1-1, with 11 bases aligning to TRBD1. Trimming removed 3 bases from V and 4 bases from J; junction bases left unmatched: 10. The germline V gene has CDR1 MGHRA and CDR2 YSYEKL. The CDR3 contains 17 residues. The CDR3 here is CASSHLGQGARGTEAFF. The CDR3 DNA is TGCGCCAGCAGCCATCTCGGACAGGGGGCGAGGGGCACTGAAGCTTTCTTT.

CDR3 sequence: CASSERARGNQPQHF. The CDR3, as DNA: TGTGCCAGCAGTGAAAGGGCACGGGGGAATCAGCCCCAGCATTTT. The chain uses TRBV6-1 and TRBJ1-5, with D tentatively TRBD1 (5 bases). The ends were cut back, 2 bases at V and 4 bases at J, with 12 bases in the middle. Germline V gene data show CDR1 as MNHNS and CDR2 as SASEGT. The CDR3 has 15 amino acids.

The chain couples TRBV9 to TRBJ1-1; D possibly corresponds to TRBD1 (5 bases). Between the trimmed V and J ends, which lost 0 bases and 3 bases, there was a span of 6 bases. The germline gives CDR1 SGDLS, CDR2 YYNGEE. This CDR3 has 13 amino acids. CDR3 protein: CASSVEGDTEAFF. Here the CDR3 DNA reads TGTGCCAGCAGCGTAGAAGGGGACACTGAAGCTTTCTTT.

With respect to this clone: The junction does not match germline at one end; this may be a read error. The chain has TRBV7-9 and TRBJ2-7; the D gene is possibly TRBD2 (5 bases). Per the germline V gene, CDR1 is SEHNR and CDR2 is FQNEAQ (reference sequence). This CDR3 region has 14 residues. Here the CDR3 reads CSSSPGSASYEQYF. CDR3 DNA sequence: TGTTCCAGCAGCCCGGGATCCGCCTCCTACGAGCAGTACTTC.